This T cell receptor beta chain derives from a study of spatial heterogeneity in lung cancer. TCRdb called the 5' RACE reads again in MiXCR, with one record for every CDR3 protein. The profile shows 75,000 to 85,000 distinct CDR3 sequences, about 20% of them singletons. Time point described: sample taken at primary tumor resection. Without sorting, whole RNA was sequenced from tumor, nontumor lung or frozen PBMC. The 60 to 90 donors had untreated early-stage non-small cell lung cancer. With V trimmed by 3 bases and J by 9 bases, 10 bases remained unmatched. Per germline, CDR1 DFQATT and CDR2 SNEGSKA (reference sequence). CDR3 length: 14 residues.

The TCR was taken from a male donor with early-stage non-small cell lung cancer. V and J are TRBV20-1 and TRBJ2-1, with 8 bases identical to TRBD2. Sample: PBMCs, taken at surgery. The CDR3 sequence is CSASVVAGLLEQFF. CDR3 nucleotides: TGCAGTGCTAGCGTTGTAGCGGGGCTTCTTGAGCAGTTCTTC.